This T cell receptor beta chain comes out of a study of cytomegalovirus exposure and HLA in healthy donors. Study details: The Caucasian-associated ancestry cluster held 80% to 90% of a few hundred genotyped donors.

Study-level findings and limits: In a later analysis, at a false discovery rate of 0.05, some 15,000 TCR beta sequences were associated with HLA alleles.

Amplification used 60 Vbeta primers and 13 Jbeta primers. The repertoire was sequenced with immunoSEQ multiplex PCR; TCRdb's copy has only in-frame clones and lacks some. The table has about 160,000 clones, around 80% seen once; the top ten hold about 6.3%. About this clone itself: What it recognizes is unknown.

This CDR3 comprises 16 residues. Trimming removed 0 bases from V and 2 bases from J, with 15 bases in between. Germline V gene sequence: CDR1 SGHDT, CDR2 YYEEEE. Sequencing input: PBMCs. The receptor was derived from a male donor in good health and CMV-seropositive. The rearrangement joins TRBV5-6 to TRBJ2-7; TRBD2 is a possible D gene (6 bases). The DNA for the CDR3 is TGTGCCAGCAGCTTGGGGGAGGCGGTGGTTCCCTACGAGCAGTACTTC. Amino acids: CASSLGEAVVPYEQYF.